This T cell receptor beta chain was sequenced in a study of identical twins. This clonotype showed up just a few times. Its antigen is currently unknown. Study-level results: Fewer insertions were carried by abundant cord blood beta clonotypes, but none was seen in memory repertoires. There was an excess of low generation probability in the out-of-frame alpha sequences that twins shared. Weaker excess twin sharing was seen among beta out-of-frame sequences.

Germline V gives CDR1 LNHDA, CDR2 SQIVND (reference sequence). This CDR3 has 12 amino acids. V lost 4 bases, J lost 6 bases, and 9 bases lay in between. TCRdb passed the 5' RACE reads through MiXCR, listing each CDR3 protein once. In the table there are about 660,000 distinct CDR3 sequences, under 9% of which are singletons. The sample was also linked to a second study, of yellow fever vaccine responses in identical twins.

The sample comprised PBMCs. The source of this sequence is a young woman in good health. The V call is TRBV19, the J call TRBJ1-2, with unresolved D. The CDR3 protein is CASSTQIHGYTF. The CDR3 coding sequence is TGTGCCAGTAGTACGCAGATTCATGGCTACACCTTC.